The next 10 T cell receptor beta chains were all read from a single sample in a study of blood T cell repertoires in COVID-19. Assay: immunoSEQ multiplex PCR; the TCRdb copy retains only in-frame clones and omits some. Seen here are over 100,000 clones, about 80% observed once, and the top ten hold 26%. Sequencing was carried out using peripheral blood. The receptor source for this set is a man aged 55 to 70 with acute or convalescent COVID-19.

The V and J genes are TRBV7-9 and TRBJ2-3; 7 bases line up with TRBD2. Germline CDR1 SEHNR, CDR2 FQNEAQ (reference sequence). CDR3 length: 14 residues. Trimming removed 4 bases from V and 0 bases from J; junction bases left unmatched: 1. The CDR3 reads CASSYSGSTDTQYF. The DNA of the CDR3 is TGTGCCAGCAGCTATAGCGGGAGCACAGATACGCAGTATTTT.

V and J are TRBV29-1 and TRBJ1-1, with 9 bases matching TRBD1. Germline-derived CDR1 and CDR2 are SQVTM and ANQGSEA. Trimming took 7 bases from V and 5 from J; bases not matched to a gene: 11. The CDR3 spans 14 residues. The CDR3 sequence: CSATLQGARTEAFF. DNA for the CDR3: TGCAGCGCAACCCTACAGGGGGCAAGGACTGAAGCTTTCTTT.

For the CDR3, the DNA is TGTGCCAGCAGTTCAGACAGATTTACTGAAGCTTTCTTT. Amino acid sequence: CASSSDRFTEAFF. The chain has TRBV27 and TRBJ1-1; the D gene is possibly TRBD1 (5 bases). The length of the CDR3 is 13 residues. CDR1 and CDR2 from the germline V gene are MNHEY and SMNVEV (reference sequence). Trimming pared 4 bases from V and 5 bases from J, leaving 11 bases between.

The chain couples TRBV19 to TRBJ2-1; perhaps TRBD2 as D (6 bases). Trimming pared 4 bases from V and 7 bases from J, leaving 14 bases between. The germline gives CDR1 LNHDA, CDR2 SQIVND (reference sequence). There are 14 residues in the CDR3. The CDR3 sequence is CASSREANRNEQFF. CDR3 bases: TGTGCCAGTAGTAGGGAGGCAAATCGGAATGAGCAGTTCTTC. Full variable domain (remainder filled in from reference TRBV19 and TRBJ2-1): DGGITQSPKYLFRKEGQNVTLSCEQNLNHDAMYWYRQDPGQGLRLIYYSQIVNDFQKGDIAEGYSVSREKKESFPLTVTSAQKNPTAFYLCASSREANRNEQFFGPGTRLTVL.

The count of this clone is one. The chain carries TRBV6-5 and TRBJ2-1; 9 nucleotides align to TRBD1. Per germline, CDR1 MNHEY and CDR2 SVGAGI. With V trimmed by 5 bases and J by 7 bases, 9 bases remained unmatched. There are 15 residues in the CDR3. The CDR3 DNA is TGTGCCAGCAGTCCCATTTGGACAGGGGTAAATGAGCAGTTCTTC. Its translation: CASSPIWTGVNEQFF.

The chain is built from TRBV27 and TRBJ2-1; D perhaps matches TRBD2 (6 bases). CDR1 is MNHEY, CDR2 SMNVEV, per germline (reference sequence). Trimming took off 8 bases at V and 0 bases at J, with 8 bases between the two ends. CDR3 length: 13 amino acids. The CDR3 loop is CASRDFSYNEQFF. CDR3 sequence (DNA): TGTGCCAGCCGGGACTTCTCCTACAATGAGCAGTTCTTC.

Points on this clone: One end of the junction fails to match germline, which may point to a read error. This chain links TRBV7-2 with TRBJ2-2; 8 bases line up with TRBD2. Germline V gene lookup returns CDR1 SGHTA and CDR2 FQGNSA. The CDR3 consists of 17 residues. The DNA of the CDR3 is TGTGCCAGCAGCTTAGCGCCTGGTAGCGGGAACTCCGGGGAGCTGTTTTTT. Protein sequence: CASSLAPGSGNSGELFF.

The V gene is TRBV5-4, the J gene TRBJ2-7, with 10 bases fitting TRBD2. Trimming removed 2 bases from V and 2 bases from J; junction bases left unmatched: 7. The germline gives CDR1 SGHNT, CDR2 YYREEE (reference sequence). CDR3 length: 16 residues. CDR3: CASSLFGTSETYEQYV. In DNA, the CDR3 is TGTGCCAGCAGCTTATTTGGGACTAGCGAGACCTACGAGCAGTACGTC.

On this clone: The junction and the germline gene differ at one end; a read error may be behind it. The chain carries TRBV2 and TRBJ2-6; D may be TRBD1 (5 bases). The length of the CDR3 is 12 residues. Per the germline V gene, CDR1 is SNHLY and CDR2 is FYNNEI. The CDR3 DNA reads TGTGCCAGCAGTGAAGATAAGGGGCCAATCAATTTC. Its translation is CASSEDKGPINF.

This clone was seen only a few times. The chain combines TRBV28 with TRBJ1-2, with 7 bases lining up with TRBD1. Trimming took 6 bases from V and 3 from J; bases not matched to a gene: 13. Germline CDR1 reads MDHEN; CDR2 reads SYDVKM. The CDR3 is made up of 16 amino acids. CDR3 DNA: TGTGCCAGCAGGGAGACAGGGACCCCCCTGGACTATGGCTACACCTTC. Protein: CASRETGTPLDYGYTF.